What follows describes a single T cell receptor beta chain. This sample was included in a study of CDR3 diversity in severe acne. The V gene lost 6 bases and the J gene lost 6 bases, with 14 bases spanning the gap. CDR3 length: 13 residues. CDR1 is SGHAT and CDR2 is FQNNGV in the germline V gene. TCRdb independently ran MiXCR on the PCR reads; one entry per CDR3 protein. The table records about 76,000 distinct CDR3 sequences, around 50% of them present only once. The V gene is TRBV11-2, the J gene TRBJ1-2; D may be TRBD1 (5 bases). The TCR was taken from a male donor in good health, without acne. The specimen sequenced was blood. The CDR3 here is CASSSIQGDGYTF. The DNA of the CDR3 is TGTGCCAGCAGTTCAATCCAGGGAGATGGCTACACCTTC.